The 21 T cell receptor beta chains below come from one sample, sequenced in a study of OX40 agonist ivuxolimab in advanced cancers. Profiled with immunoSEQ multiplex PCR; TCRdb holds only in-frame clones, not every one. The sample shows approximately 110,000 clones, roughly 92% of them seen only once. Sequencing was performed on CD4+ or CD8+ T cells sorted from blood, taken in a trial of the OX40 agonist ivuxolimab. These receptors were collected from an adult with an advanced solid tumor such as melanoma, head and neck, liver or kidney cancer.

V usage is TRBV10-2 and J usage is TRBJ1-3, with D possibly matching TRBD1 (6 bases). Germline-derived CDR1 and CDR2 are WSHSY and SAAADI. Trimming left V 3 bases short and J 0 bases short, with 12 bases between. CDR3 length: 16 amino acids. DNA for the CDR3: TGCGCCAGCAGTGAACAACAGGGATACTCTGGAAACACCATATATTTT. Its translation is CASSEQQGYSGNTIYF.

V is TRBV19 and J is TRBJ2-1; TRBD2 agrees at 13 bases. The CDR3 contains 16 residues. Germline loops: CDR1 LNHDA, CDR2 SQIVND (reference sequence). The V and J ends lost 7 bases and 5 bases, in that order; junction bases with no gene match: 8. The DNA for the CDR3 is TGTGCCAGTATCGATCTACTAGCGGGAGGGAACAATGAGCAGTTCTTC. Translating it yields CASIDLLAGGNNEQFF.

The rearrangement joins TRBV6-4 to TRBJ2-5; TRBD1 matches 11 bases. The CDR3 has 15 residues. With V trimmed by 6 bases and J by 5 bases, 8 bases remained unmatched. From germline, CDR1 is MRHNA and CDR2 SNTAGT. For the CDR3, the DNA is TGTGCCAGCAGGACGGGACAGGGGGAATCGGAGACCCAGTACTTC. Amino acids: CASRTGQGESETQYF.

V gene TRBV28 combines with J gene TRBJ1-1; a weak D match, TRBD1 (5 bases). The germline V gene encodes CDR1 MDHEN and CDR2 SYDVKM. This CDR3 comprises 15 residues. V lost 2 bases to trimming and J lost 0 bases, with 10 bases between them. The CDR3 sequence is CASSLQGRLNTEAFF. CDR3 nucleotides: TGTGCCAGCAGTTTACAGGGTAGGCTGAACACTGAAGCTTTCTTT.

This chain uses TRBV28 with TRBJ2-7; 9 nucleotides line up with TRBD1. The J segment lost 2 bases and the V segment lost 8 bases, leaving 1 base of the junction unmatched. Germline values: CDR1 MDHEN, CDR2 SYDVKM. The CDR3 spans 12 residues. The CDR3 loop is CASRQGAYEQYF. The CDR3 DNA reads TGTGCCAGCCGACAGGGGGCCTACGAGCAGTACTTC.

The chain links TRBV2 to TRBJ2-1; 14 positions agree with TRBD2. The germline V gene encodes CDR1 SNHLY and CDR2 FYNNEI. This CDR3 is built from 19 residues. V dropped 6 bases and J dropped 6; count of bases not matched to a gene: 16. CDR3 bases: TGTGCCAGCAGCCCCCGGGGGGGGACTAGCGGGAGAATTCGCAATGAGCAGTTCTTC. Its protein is CASSPRGGTSGRIRNEQFF.

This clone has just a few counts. As DNA, the CDR3 is TGTGCCAGCTCACCCACAGAAATCTATGGCTACACCTTC. This gives the protein CASSPTEIYGYTF. This chain uses TRBV18 with TRBJ1-2; no definite D call. The CDR3 length is 13 residues. V dropped 3 bases and J dropped 4 bases, with 9 bases sitting between them. Germline-derived CDR1 and CDR2 are KGHSH and LQKENI.

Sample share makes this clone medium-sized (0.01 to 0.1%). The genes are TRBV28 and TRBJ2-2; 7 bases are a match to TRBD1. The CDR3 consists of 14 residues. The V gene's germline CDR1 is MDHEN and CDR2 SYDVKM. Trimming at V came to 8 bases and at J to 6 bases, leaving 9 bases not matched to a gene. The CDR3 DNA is TGTGCCAGCGGCCCGACAGGGCGGGCCGGGGAGCTGTTTTTT. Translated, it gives CASGPTGRAGELFF.

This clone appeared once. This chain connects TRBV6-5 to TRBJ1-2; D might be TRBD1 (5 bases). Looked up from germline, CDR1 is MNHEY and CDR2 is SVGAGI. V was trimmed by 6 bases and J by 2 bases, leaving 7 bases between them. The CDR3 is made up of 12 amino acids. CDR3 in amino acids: CASRTGNYGYTF. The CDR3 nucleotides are TGTGCCAGCAGAACAGGAAACTATGGCTACACCTTC.

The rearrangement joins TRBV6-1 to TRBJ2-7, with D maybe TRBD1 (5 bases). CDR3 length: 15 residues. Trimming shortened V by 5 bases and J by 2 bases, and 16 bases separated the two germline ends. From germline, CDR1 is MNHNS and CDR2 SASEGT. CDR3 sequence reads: CASSPLFQGTYEQYF. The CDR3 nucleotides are TGTGCCAGCAGTCCCCTTTTCCAGGGCACCTACGAGCAGTACTTC.

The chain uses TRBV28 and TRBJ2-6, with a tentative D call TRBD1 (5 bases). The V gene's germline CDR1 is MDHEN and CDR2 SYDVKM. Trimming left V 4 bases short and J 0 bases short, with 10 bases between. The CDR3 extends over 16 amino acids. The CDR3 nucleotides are TGTGCCAGCAGTTCCGCAGGGAACTCTGGGGCCAACGTCCTGACTTTC. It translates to CASSSAGNSGANVLTF.

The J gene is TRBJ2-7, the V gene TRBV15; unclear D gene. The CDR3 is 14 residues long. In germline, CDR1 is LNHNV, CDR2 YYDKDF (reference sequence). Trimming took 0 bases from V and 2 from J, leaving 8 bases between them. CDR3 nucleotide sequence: TGTGCCACCAGCAGAGATAAGGCTACCTACGAGCAGTACTTC. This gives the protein CATSRDKATYEQYF.

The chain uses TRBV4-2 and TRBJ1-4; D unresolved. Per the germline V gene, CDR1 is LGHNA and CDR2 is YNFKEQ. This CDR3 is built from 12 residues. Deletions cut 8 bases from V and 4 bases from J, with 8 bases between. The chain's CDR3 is CASGRVNEKLFF. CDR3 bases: TGTGCCAGCGGGCGGGTTAATGAAAAACTGTTTTTT.

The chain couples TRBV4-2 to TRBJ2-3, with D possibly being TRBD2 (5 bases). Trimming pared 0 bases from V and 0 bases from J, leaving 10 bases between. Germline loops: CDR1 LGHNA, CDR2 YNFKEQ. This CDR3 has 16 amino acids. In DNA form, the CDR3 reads TGTGCCAGCAGCCAAGATAACGGACTGAGCACAGATACGCAGTATTTT. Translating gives CASSQDNGLSTDTQYF.

The CDR3 region is CASSLDRAKNIQYF. Here the CDR3 DNA reads TGTGCCAGCAGTTTAGACAGAGCCAAAAACATTCAGTACTTC. The rearrangement joins TRBV27 to TRBJ2-4, with TRBD1 as a possible D gene (5 bases). Germline V gives CDR1 MNHEY, CDR2 SMNVEV (reference sequence). This CDR3 region has 14 residues. V lost 2 bases to trimming and J lost 0 bases, with 5 bases between them.

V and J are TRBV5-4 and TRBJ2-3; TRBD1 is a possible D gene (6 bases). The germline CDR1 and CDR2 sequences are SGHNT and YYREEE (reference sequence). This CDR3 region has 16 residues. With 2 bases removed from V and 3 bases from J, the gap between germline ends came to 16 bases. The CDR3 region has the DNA TGTGCCAGCAGCTTCCCACAGGGAGAGTCGACAGATACGCAGTATTTT. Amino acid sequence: CASSFPQGESTDTQYF.

In DNA form, the CDR3 reads TGTGCCAGCAGCCCCTCGGGGTTTGAGCAGTACTTC. Residues: CASSPSGFEQYF. The chain links TRBV7-2 to TRBJ2-7, with D tentatively TRBD2 (5 bases). Trimming took off 5 bases at V and 7 bases at J, with 12 bases between the two ends. The V gene's germline CDR1 is SGHTA and CDR2 FQGNSA. The CDR3 is 12 residues long.

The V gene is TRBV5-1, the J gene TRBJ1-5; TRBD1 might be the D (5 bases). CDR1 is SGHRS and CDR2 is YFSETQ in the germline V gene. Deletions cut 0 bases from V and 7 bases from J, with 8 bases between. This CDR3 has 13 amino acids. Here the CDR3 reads CASSLEGSQPQHF. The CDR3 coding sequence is TGCGCCAGCAGCTTGGAGGGGAGCCAGCCCCAGCATTTT.

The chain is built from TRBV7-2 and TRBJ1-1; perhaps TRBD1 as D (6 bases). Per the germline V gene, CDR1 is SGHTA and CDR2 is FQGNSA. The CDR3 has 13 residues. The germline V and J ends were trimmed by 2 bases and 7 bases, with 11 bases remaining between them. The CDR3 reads CASSLRQAGEAFF. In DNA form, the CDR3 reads TGTGCCAGCAGCTTACGACAGGCGGGTGAAGCTTTCTTT.

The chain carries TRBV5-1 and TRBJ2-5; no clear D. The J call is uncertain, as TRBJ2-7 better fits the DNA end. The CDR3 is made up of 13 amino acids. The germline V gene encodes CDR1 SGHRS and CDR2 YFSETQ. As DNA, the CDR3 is TGCGCCAGCAGCTTGGGGGTACTGAACGAGCAGTACTTC. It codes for CASSLGVLNEQYF.

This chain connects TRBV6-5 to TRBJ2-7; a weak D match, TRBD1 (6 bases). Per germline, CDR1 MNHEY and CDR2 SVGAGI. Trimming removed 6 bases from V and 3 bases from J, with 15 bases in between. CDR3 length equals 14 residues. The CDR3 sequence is CASSQGTRYYEQYF. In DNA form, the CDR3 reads TGTGCCAGCAGCCAGGGGACACGATACTACGAGCAGTACTTC.